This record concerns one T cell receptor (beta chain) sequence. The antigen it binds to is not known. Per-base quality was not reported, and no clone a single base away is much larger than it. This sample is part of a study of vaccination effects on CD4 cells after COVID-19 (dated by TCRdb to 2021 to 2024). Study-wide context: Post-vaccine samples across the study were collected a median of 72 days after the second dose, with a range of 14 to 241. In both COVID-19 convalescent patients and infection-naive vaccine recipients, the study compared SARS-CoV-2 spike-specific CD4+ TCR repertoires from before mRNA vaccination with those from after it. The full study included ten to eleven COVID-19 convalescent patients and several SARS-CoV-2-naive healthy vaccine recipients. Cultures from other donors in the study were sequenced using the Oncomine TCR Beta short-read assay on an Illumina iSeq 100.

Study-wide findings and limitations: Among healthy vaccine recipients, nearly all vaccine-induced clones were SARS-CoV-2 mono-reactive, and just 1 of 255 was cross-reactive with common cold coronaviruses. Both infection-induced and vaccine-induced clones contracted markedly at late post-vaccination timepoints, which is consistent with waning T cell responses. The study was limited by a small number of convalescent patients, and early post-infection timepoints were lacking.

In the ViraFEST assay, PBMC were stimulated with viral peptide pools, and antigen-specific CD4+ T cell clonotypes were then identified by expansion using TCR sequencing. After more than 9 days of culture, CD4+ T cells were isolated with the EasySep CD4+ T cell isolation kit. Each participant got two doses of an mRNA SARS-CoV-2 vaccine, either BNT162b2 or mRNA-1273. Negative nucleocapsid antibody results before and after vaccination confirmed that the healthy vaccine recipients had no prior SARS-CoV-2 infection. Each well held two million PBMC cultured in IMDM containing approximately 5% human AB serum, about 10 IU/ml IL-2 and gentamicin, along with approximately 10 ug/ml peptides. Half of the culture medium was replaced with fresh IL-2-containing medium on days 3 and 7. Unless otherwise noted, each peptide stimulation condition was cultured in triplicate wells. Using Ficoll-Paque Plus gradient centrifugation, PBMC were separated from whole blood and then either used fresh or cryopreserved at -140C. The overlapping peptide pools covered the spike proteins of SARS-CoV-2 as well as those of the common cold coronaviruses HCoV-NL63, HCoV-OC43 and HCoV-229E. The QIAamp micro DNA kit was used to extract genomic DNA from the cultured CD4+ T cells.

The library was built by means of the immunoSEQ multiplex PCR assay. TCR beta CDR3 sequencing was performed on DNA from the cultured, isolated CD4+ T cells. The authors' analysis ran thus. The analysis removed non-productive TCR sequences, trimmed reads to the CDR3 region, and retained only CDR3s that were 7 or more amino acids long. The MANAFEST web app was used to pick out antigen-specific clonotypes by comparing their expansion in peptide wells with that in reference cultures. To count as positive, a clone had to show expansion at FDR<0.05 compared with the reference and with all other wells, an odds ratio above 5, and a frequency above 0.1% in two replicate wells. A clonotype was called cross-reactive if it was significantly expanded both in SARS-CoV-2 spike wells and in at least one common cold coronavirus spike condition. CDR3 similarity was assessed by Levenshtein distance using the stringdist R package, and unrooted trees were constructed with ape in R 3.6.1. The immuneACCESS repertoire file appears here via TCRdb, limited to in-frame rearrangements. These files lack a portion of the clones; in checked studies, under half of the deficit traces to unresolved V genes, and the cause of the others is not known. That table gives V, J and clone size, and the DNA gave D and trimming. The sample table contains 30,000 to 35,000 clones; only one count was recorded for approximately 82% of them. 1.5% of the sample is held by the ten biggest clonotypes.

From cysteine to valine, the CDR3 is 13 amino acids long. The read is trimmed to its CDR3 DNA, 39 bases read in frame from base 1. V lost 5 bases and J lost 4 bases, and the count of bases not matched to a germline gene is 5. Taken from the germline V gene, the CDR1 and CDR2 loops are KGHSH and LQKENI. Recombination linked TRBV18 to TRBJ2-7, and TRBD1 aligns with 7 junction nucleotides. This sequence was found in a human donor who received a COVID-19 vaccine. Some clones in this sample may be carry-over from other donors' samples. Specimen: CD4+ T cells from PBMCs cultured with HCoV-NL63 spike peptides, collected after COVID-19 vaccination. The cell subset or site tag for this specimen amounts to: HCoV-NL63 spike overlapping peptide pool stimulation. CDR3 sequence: CASSSRQGYEQYV. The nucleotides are TGTGCCAGCTCATCGCGACAGGGTTACGAGCAGTACGTC.